The 13 T cell receptor beta chains presented below share a single source sample, sequenced in a study of CD8 T cells in ankylosing spondylitis. One entry per CDR3 protein, called by TCRdb with MiXCR from the 5' RACE reads. The table lists 250,000 to 300,000 distinct CDR3 sequences, 20% of them singletons. The material sequenced was blood, either unsorted or a sorted T cell fraction (not recorded which). The receptors stem from a male donor with ankylosing spondylitis or in good health (not recorded which).

CDR3 DNA: TGTGCCAGCATCCCGGACATCGGGGCGAATGGGACTGAAGCTTTCTTT. Translation gives CASIPDIGANGTEAFF. The gene calls are TRBV12-3 or TRBV12-4 and TRBJ1-1; D perhaps matches TRBD1 (5 bases). V lost 7 bases and J 5 bases, leaving 23 bases between the germline ends. The CDR3 length is 16 residues.

This clonotype was counted between two and nine times. CDR3 residues: CASSPSSGGWDTEAFF. In nucleotides, the CDR3 is TGCGCCAGCAGCCCCAGCTCAGGGGGCTGGGACACTGAAGCTTTCTTT. This chain uses TRBV5-1 with TRBJ1-1, with 8 bases aligning to TRBD1. This CDR3 has 16 amino acids. Losses at the gene ends were 4 bases for V and 3 bases for J; bases not matched to a gene: 11. The V gene's germline CDR1 is SGHRS and CDR2 YFSETQ.

The chain couples TRBV28 to TRBJ2-5, with D unclear. Per germline, CDR1 MDHEN and CDR2 SYDVKM. V was shortened by 6 bases and J by 7 bases, with 12 bases between the two germline ends. The CDR3 has 12 amino acids. The CDR3: CASSHFERTQYF. CDR3 in DNA: TGTGCCAGCAGCCACTTCGAGCGGACCCAGTACTTC. The variable domain in full, with the rest retrieved from reference TRBV28 and TRBJ2-5, is DVKVTQSSRYLVKRTGEKVFLECVQDMDHENMFWYRQDPGLGLRLIYFSYDVKMKEKGDIPEGYSVSREKKERFSLILESASTNQTSMYLCASSHFERTQYFGPGTRLLVL.

This clonotype showed up many times. The chain uses TRBV15 and TRBJ1-5; TRBD1 might be the D (6 bases). The V gene's germline CDR1 is LNHNV and CDR2 YYDKDF (reference sequence). This CDR3 has 14 amino acids. Between the trimmed V and J ends, which lost 3 bases and 2 bases, there was a span of 8 bases. CDR3 residues: CATSSRGGNQPQHF. DNA of the CDR3: TGTGCCACCAGCAGCAGGGGCGGCAATCAGCCCCAGCATTTT.

V usage is TRBV28 and J usage is TRBJ1-1; 8 bases are a match to TRBD1. The CDR3 runs 11 residues. After removal of 7 bases from V and 11 bases from J, the junction contained 6 bases not matched to a gene. In germline, CDR1 is MDHEN, CDR2 SYDVKM. The CDR3 loop is CASTSDRVAFF. CDR3 coding DNA: TGTGCCAGCACTTCGGACAGGGTCGCTTTCTTT.

This clonotype showed up many times. The V gene is TRBV29-1, the J gene TRBJ2-3; D is undetermined. Trimming took 0 bases from V and 0 from J, leaving 7 bases between them. There are 14 residues in the CDR3. Germline V lookup: CDR1 SQVTM, CDR2 ANQGSEA. CDR3 residues: CSVEDPVSTDTQYF. DNA for the CDR3: TGCAGCGTTGAAGATCCAGTGAGCACAGATACGCAGTATTTT.

This clonotype has at least ten counts. This chain uses TRBV10-3 with TRBJ2-5, with a possible D match to TRBD1 (6 bases). Between the trimmed V and J ends, which lost 6 bases and 2 bases, there was a span of 16 bases. Germline V CDR1 and CDR2: ENHRY, SYGVKD. The CDR3 runs to 15 residues. Here the CDR3 DNA reads TGTGCCATCAGATTGACAGGACAAGAACAAGAGACCCAGTACTTC. Translated, it gives CAIRLTGQEQETQYF.

The chain has TRBV6-6 and TRBJ1-6, with D possibly TRBD1 on 5 matching bases. With 8 bases removed from V and 8 bases from J, the gap between germline ends came to 13 bases. The CDR3 runs 13 residues. Germline values: CDR1 MNHNY, CDR2 SVGAGI (reference sequence). CDR3 protein: CASLGGGDSPLHF. CDR3 nucleotides: TGTGCCAGCCTCGGGGGGGGTGATTCACCCCTCCACTTT.

In its sample, this clonotype was seen a few times. The gene calls are TRBV20-1 and TRBJ2-6; D is ambiguous. CDR1 and CDR2 (germline): DFQATT, SNEGSKA (reference sequence). The CDR3 spans 14 residues. Trimming left V 1 base short and J 1 base short, with 5 bases between. The CDR3 loop reads CSARGVSGANVLTF. CDR3 DNA: TGCAGTGCTAGAGGGGTGTCTGGGGCCAACGTCCTGACTTTC.

V and J are TRBV20-1 and TRBJ2-1; 13 bases are a match to TRBD2. Germline V CDR1 and CDR2: DFQATT, SNEGSKA (reference sequence). The CDR3 sequence is 17 residues long. The ends lost 2 bases at V and 8 bases at J; junction bases unmatched: 12. The CDR3 DNA reads as TGCAGTGCTAGAAGACCCGGGACTAGCGGGAAACGCCATGAGCAGTTCTTC. Protein: CSARRPGTSGKRHEQFF.

In this sample, this clonotype turned up a few times. The chain employs TRBV9 and TRBJ2-3, with 8 bases aligning to TRBD2. Germline assignment: CDR1 SGDLS and CDR2 YYNGEE. This CDR3 contains 16 residues. V gave up 3 bases and J gave up 3 bases; unmatched junction bases: 9. This CDR3 reads CASSAYRGGLTDTQYF. The CDR3 bases are TGTGCCAGCAGCGCTTATCGGGGGGGCCTAACAGATACGCAGTATTTT.

The V call is TRBV7-2, the J call TRBJ1-5; D call uncertain. V gave up 2 bases and J gave up 9 bases, with 11 bases separating them. Per germline, CDR1 SGHTA and CDR2 FQGNSA. CDR3 size: 13 residues. CDR3 bases: TGTGCCAGCAGCTTATCAGAGATTTGGCCCCAGCATTTT. Amino acid sequence: CASSLSEIWPQHF.

This clonotype came up many times. This chain connects TRBV20-1 to TRBJ2-2; D not certain. V was shortened by 0 bases and J by 3 bases, with 2 bases between the two germline ends. The CDR3 spans 12 residues. CDR1 DFQATT and CDR2 SNEGSKA come from the germline V gene (reference sequence). CDR3 loop: CSARDHTGELFF. The CDR3 bases are TGCAGTGCTAGAGACCACACCGGGGAGCTGTTTTTT.